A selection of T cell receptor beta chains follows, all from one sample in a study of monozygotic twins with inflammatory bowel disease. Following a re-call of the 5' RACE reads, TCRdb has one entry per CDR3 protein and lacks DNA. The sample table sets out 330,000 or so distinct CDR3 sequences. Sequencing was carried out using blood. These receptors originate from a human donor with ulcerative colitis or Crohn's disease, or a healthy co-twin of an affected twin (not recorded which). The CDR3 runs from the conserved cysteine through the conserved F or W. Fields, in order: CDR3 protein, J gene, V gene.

CDR3aa: CASSLSRTGGENTEAFF; j_gene: TRBJ1-1; v_gene: TRBV27
CDR3aa: CSVGSGTDTQYF; j_gene: TRBJ2-3; v_gene: TRBV20-1
CDR3aa: CASSSPTGRHGYTF; j_gene: TRBJ1-2; v_gene: TRBV6-5
CDR3aa: CSVVGLTGQSYEQYF; j_gene: TRBJ2-7; v_gene: TRBV29-1
CDR3aa: CATSRDNSGKFF; j_gene: TRBJ2-1; v_gene: TRBV15
CDR3aa: CASSPNHSYEQYF; j_gene: TRBJ2-7; v_gene: TRBV28
CDR3aa: CASSLSPPRSGLNQPQHF; j_gene: TRBJ1-5; v_gene: TRBV28
CDR3aa: CSAYLAASSYEQYF; j_gene: TRBJ2-7; v_gene: TRBV20-1
CDR3aa: CASSKESTGELFF; j_gene: TRBJ2-2; v_gene: TRBV5-1
CDR3aa: CASSGRGVTDTQYF; j_gene: TRBJ2-3; v_gene: TRBV11-2
CDR3aa: CASSFGGLGTDTQYF; j_gene: TRBJ2-3; v_gene: TRBV5-6
CDR3aa: CASSLEGGATYNEQFF; j_gene: TRBJ2-1; v_gene: TRBV5-1
CDR3aa: CASNKGLNTEAFF; j_gene: TRBJ1-1; v_gene: TRBV6-6
CDR3aa: CAISESILRGVSYNEQFF; j_gene: TRBJ2-1; v_gene: TRBV10-3
CDR3aa: CASSLQGRGLHNEQFF; j_gene: TRBJ2-1; v_gene: TRBV7-9
CDR3aa: CASSRGPNRGGTGELFF; j_gene: TRBJ2-2; v_gene: TRBV4-1
CDR3aa: CASSLGMGAEAFF; j_gene: TRBJ1-1; v_gene: TRBV6-6
CDR3aa: CASSTTGTGNTDTQYF; j_gene: TRBJ2-3; v_gene: TRBV6-2/TRBV6-3
CDR3aa: CASSLRQAWSSETQYF; j_gene: TRBJ2-5; v_gene: TRBV3-1
CDR3aa: CASSYSGVTGELFF; j_gene: TRBJ2-2; v_gene: TRBV6-5
CDR3aa: CASSLGGVYNEQFF; j_gene: TRBJ2-1; v_gene: TRBV5-4
CDR3aa: CASSQDWVEGRTADTQYF; j_gene: TRBJ2-3; v_gene: TRBV4-1
CDR3aa: CASSTGQAAADTQYF; j_gene: TRBJ2-3; v_gene: TRBV5-1
CDR3aa: CASSSRLAGRDTQYF; j_gene: TRBJ2-3; v_gene: TRBV7-6
CDR3aa: CASSPPGGGNTDTQYF; j_gene: TRBJ2-3; v_gene: TRBV5-1
CDR3aa: CASLQARTGLYSNQPQHF; j_gene: TRBJ1-5; v_gene: TRBV28
CDR3aa: CSARGFPGQYNEQFF; j_gene: TRBJ2-1; v_gene: TRBV20-1
CDR3aa: CSARPGLAGYNEQFF; j_gene: TRBJ2-1; v_gene: TRBV20-1
CDR3aa: CASRAGGGNTDTQYF; j_gene: TRBJ2-3; v_gene: TRBV7-2
CDR3aa: CASSVVDGELFF; j_gene: TRBJ2-2; v_gene: TRBV9
CDR3aa: CSVGGQGSYEQYF; j_gene: TRBJ2-7; v_gene: TRBV29-1
CDR3aa: CASSRTRDSISDEQYF; j_gene: TRBJ2-7; v_gene: TRBV18
CDR3aa: CASSYSGGNEKLFF; j_gene: TRBJ1-4; v_gene: TRBV6-5
CDR3aa: CASSSGGVRETQYF; j_gene: TRBJ2-5; v_gene: TRBV28
CDR3aa: CASSRGTAPGSPLHF; j_gene: TRBJ1-6; v_gene: TRBV7-9
CDR3aa: CASSSGLGFERGRDEQFF; j_gene: TRBJ2-1; v_gene: TRBV27
CDR3aa: CSVGRAEHYGYTF; j_gene: TRBJ1-2; v_gene: TRBV29-1
CDR3aa: CASSTRGYKQYF; j_gene: TRBJ2-7; v_gene: TRBV12-3/TRBV12-4
CDR3aa: CASSRGGGAYNEQFF; j_gene: TRBJ2-1; v_gene: TRBV7-9
CDR3aa: CASSHGTSSTDTQYF; j_gene: TRBJ2-3; v_gene: TRBV4-1
CDR3aa: CASSPNLKETQYF; j_gene: TRBJ2-5; v_gene: TRBV11-2
CDR3aa: CASSLKTGPVTEAFF; j_gene: TRBJ1-1; v_gene: TRBV5-1
CDR3aa: CASSLVAVQNTEAFF; j_gene: TRBJ1-1; v_gene: TRBV5-1
CDR3aa: CASSFKDSQTKQYF; j_gene: TRBJ2-7; v_gene: TRBV27
CDR3aa: CASSRNPGGESYGYTF; j_gene: TRBJ1-2; v_gene: TRBV4-1
CDR3aa: CASSQSELLAPNTGELFF; j_gene: TRBJ2-2; v_gene: TRBV23-1
CDR3aa: CASSLVLGTQYF; j_gene: TRBJ2-5; v_gene: TRBV7-9
CDR3aa: CATSDLYNEQFF; j_gene: TRBJ2-1; v_gene: TRBV24-1
CDR3aa: CASSPGGLAKNIQYF; j_gene: TRBJ2-4; v_gene: TRBV7-9
CDR3aa: CASSYPRAGGTGELFF; j_gene: TRBJ2-2; v_gene: TRBV6-2/TRBV6-3
CDR3aa: CASSIEGANTQPQHF; j_gene: TRBJ1-5; v_gene: TRBV19
CDR3aa: CASSQEVQNEQFF; j_gene: TRBJ2-1; v_gene: TRBV3-1
CDR3aa: CASRLGQGAGNEQFF; j_gene: TRBJ2-1; v_gene: TRBV7-6
CDR3aa: CASRAEGQGPYEQYF; j_gene: TRBJ2-7; v_gene: TRBV12-3/TRBV12-4
CDR3aa: CASSESVRTEQFF; j_gene: TRBJ2-1; v_gene: TRBV10-2
CDR3aa: CASSFFEGPLTGELFF; j_gene: TRBJ2-2; v_gene: TRBV7-9
CDR3aa: CASSSLGIGRGFYEQYF; j_gene: TRBJ2-7; v_gene: TRBV6-5
CDR3aa: CATNSWRVTRGQYF; j_gene: TRBJ2-7; v_gene: TRBV28
CDR3aa: CTSSGPGQGFDSPLHF; j_gene: TRBJ1-6; v_gene: TRBV12-3/TRBV12-4
CDR3aa: CASSSTGVGGGDTQYF; j_gene: TRBJ2-3; v_gene: TRBV28